Below are 21 T cell receptor beta chains sequenced from a single sample in a study of vaccination and CD4 T cells after COVID-19. Oncomine TCR Beta short-read sequencing was applied to DNA from cultured CD4+ T cells. TCRdb used MiXCR to reprocess the PCR reads, holding one entry per CDR3 protein. The data hold more than 7,500 distinct CDR3 sequences, with around 54% observed a single time. Their recognized antigens are unknown. The treatment is: approximately nine-day PBMC culture with coronavirus spike peptide pools or control peptides (ViraFEST assay). Sequenced sample: CD4+ T cells from blood, cultured in vitro. The source of these receptors is a human donor who had recovered from COVID-19.

CDR3: CASSISERSGQPQHF. The CDR3 region has the DNA TGTGCCAGCAGTATCTCTGAACGGTCGGGTCAGCCCCAGCATTTT. V is TRBV27 and J is TRBJ1-5; D is ambiguous. Per the germline V gene, CDR1 is MNHEY and CDR2 is SMNVEV (reference sequence). Trimming left V 5 bases short and J 6 bases short, with 17 bases between. The CDR3 runs 15 residues.

This clonotype was counted a few times. V gene TRBV27 combines with J gene TRBJ1-2, with D possibly TRBD1 on 6 matching bases. Trimming cost V 5 bases and J 4 bases, with 17 bases left between them. The CDR3 sequence is 15 residues long. Germline V gene sequence: CDR1 MNHEY, CDR2 SMNVEV (reference sequence). CDR3 amino acids: CASSPQGRSTYGYTF. The CDR3 DNA reads as TGTGCCAGCAGTCCGCAGGGGCGCAGTACCTATGGCTACACCTTC.

V is TRBV6-2 or TRBV6-3 and J is TRBJ1-5; 11 bases are shared with TRBD1. The germline V gene encodes CDR1 MNHEY and CDR2 SVGEGT. V lost 7 bases and J lost 4; bases outside the gene matches: 9. The CDR3 runs 16 residues. CDR3 protein: CASKQPGQGGNQPQHF. The CDR3 nucleotides are TGTGCCAGCAAACAACCGGGACAGGGGGGAAATCAGCCCCAGCATTTT.

V is TRBV10-1 and J is TRBJ2-4, with TRBD2 identical over 13 bases. The CDR3 has 16 residues. Germline V gene data show CDR1 as WNHNN and CDR2 as SYGVQD (reference sequence). With V trimmed by 5 bases and J by 2 bases, 3 bases remained unmatched. The CDR3 region is CASSPTSGGPKNIQYF. The CDR3 DNA follows: TGCGCCAGCAGTCCGACTAGCGGGGGGCCCAAAAACATTCAGTACTTC.

This clonotype appeared a few times. This chain links TRBV7-2 with TRBJ1-5, with 10 bases matching TRBD1. V shed 2 bases and J 2 bases; nucleotides not matched to a gene: 3. Germline CDR1 SGHTA, CDR2 FQGNSA. This CDR3 spans 16 amino acids. CDR3 in amino acids: CASSLRGQGGNQPQHF. The CDR3, as DNA: TGTGCCAGCAGCTTACGAGGACAGGGGGGCAATCAGCCCCAGCATTTT.

There are a few counts of this clonotype. The rearrangement links TRBV15 to TRBJ1-4; TRBD1 is a possible D gene (5 bases). Germline V gene data show CDR1 as LNHNV and CDR2 as YYDKDF (reference sequence). The CDR3 loop spans 15 amino acids. V dropped 0 bases and J dropped 5 bases, with 10 bases sitting between them. The CDR3, as DNA: TGTGCCACCAGCAGAGAGGGCAGGGAGAATGAAAAACTGTTTTTT. It specifies CATSREGRENEKLFF.

This clonotype was counted between two and nine times. CDR3: CASSFYRAKNIQYF. For the CDR3, the DNA is TGTGCCAGCAGCTTCTACAGGGCCAAAAACATTCAGTACTTC. The rearrangement uses TRBV7-2 and TRBJ2-4, with D perhaps TRBD1 (5 bases). Germline CDR1 SGHTA, CDR2 FQGNSA. The CDR3 totals 14 residues. Trimming cost V 3 bases and J 1 base, with 7 bases left between them.

The chain recombines TRBV27 with TRBJ2-5, with 8 positions matching TRBD2. The CDR3 is 14 amino acids. V lost 4 bases, J lost 4 bases, and 5 bases stayed unmatched. Germline V gene sequence: CDR1 MNHEY, CDR2 SMNVEV (reference sequence). CDR3 nucleotides: TGTGCCAGCAGTTCGGGACTAGGTGGAGAGACCCAGTACTTC. This gives the protein CASSSGLGGETQYF.

The V and J genes are TRBV5-4 and TRBJ1-1, with D unresolved. The germline V gene encodes CDR1 SGHNT and CDR2 YYREEE (reference sequence). V was trimmed by 2 bases and J by 4 bases, leaving 12 bases between them. This CDR3 region has 14 residues. CDR3 DNA sequence: TGTGCCAGCAGCTTTTGGTATAGAAGCACTGAAGCTTTCTTT. Its protein product is CASSFWYRSTEAFF.

V gene TRBV27 combines with J gene TRBJ2-7; D is uncertain. Germline CDR1 is MNHEY and CDR2 is SMNVEV (reference sequence). This CDR3 region has 14 residues. V dropped 6 bases and J dropped 0 bases, with 12 bases sitting between them. The CDR3: CASRPTDYSYEQYF. CDR3 nucleotides: TGTGCCAGCAGGCCGACGGATTACTCCTACGAGCAGTACTTC.

The genes are TRBV20-1 and TRBJ2-1; D unclear. Germline V gene sequence: CDR1 DFQATT, CDR2 SNEGSKA (reference sequence). The CDR3 consists of 13 residues. The V end was cut by 0 bases, the J end by 4 bases, with 7 bases between. The CDR3 loop is CSARESIYNEQFF. CDR3 DNA: TGCAGTGCTAGAGAGAGTATTTACAATGAGCAGTTCTTC.

CDR3: CASRELEQYF. DNA of the CDR3: TGTGCCAGCCGGGAGCTCGAGCAGTACTTC. The chain has TRBV12-3 or TRBV12-4 and TRBJ2-7; D possibly corresponds to TRBD2 (6 bases). This CDR3 comprises 10 residues. Trimming shortened V by 8 bases and J by 6 bases, and 8 bases separated the two germline ends.

This clonotype was recorded a few times. This chain joins TRBV20-1 and TRBJ1-1; no reliable D call. This CDR3 is built from 12 residues. The germline V gene encodes CDR1 DFQATT and CDR2 SNEGSKA (reference sequence). The ends were cut back, 3 bases at V and 4 bases at J, with 9 bases in the middle. The CDR3 sequence is CSASLQGTEAFF. The CDR3, as DNA: TGCAGTGCTAGCCTCCAAGGCACTGAAGCTTTCTTT.

J is TRBJ2-3 and V is TRBV11-2; D is uncertain. The germline CDR1 and CDR2 sequences are SGHAT and FQNNGV. CDR3 length: 13 amino acids. V lost 0 bases and J 1 base, leaving 2 bases between the germline ends. Here the CDR3 reads CASSLDGTDTQYF. Here the CDR3 DNA reads TGTGCCAGCAGCTTAGACGGCACAGATACGCAGTATTTT.

The gene calls are TRBV20-1 and TRBJ1-2; D is uncertain. The germline CDR1 and CDR2 sequences are DFQATT and SNEGSKA (reference sequence). This CDR3 contains 15 residues. The V gene lost 0 bases and the J gene lost 4 bases, with 15 bases spanning the gap. The CDR3: CSARDRPSQVYGYTF. In DNA, the CDR3 is TGCAGTGCTAGAGATAGACCTAGTCAGGTCTATGGCTACACCTTC.

The rearrangement uses TRBV27 and TRBJ1-1; D might be TRBD1 (5 bases). The CDR3 sequence is 12 residues long. V lost 4 bases, J lost 5 bases, and 8 bases lay in between. The germline gives CDR1 MNHEY, CDR2 SMNVEV (reference sequence). This CDR3 is CASSYRGTEAFF. CDR3 bases: TGTGCCAGCAGTTATCGGGGGACTGAAGCTTTCTTT.

This clonotype is judged medium-sized. The chain has TRBV20-1 and TRBJ1-5, with D possibly being TRBD1 (6 bases). Trimming shortened V by 0 bases and J by 4 bases, and 13 bases separated the two germline ends. Germline V gene sequence: CDR1 DFQATT, CDR2 SNEGSKA (reference sequence). This CDR3 region has 15 residues. CDR3 in DNA: TGCAGTGCTAGAGAGTCCAGGGGTCCTAATCAGCCCCAGCATTTT. Translating gives CSARESRGPNQPQHF.

The V gene is TRBV2, the J gene TRBJ1-5, with 12 bases that match TRBD1. With 8 bases clipped from V and 7 bases from J, the junction kept 6 bases outside the gene matches. CDR1 and CDR2 (germline): SNHLY, FYNNEI. CDR3 length: 14 amino acids. Here the CDR3 DNA reads TGTGCCAGCTCGGGGACAGGGGGCTGGCAGCCCCAGCATTTT. This gives the protein CASSGTGGWQPQHF.

This clonotype was picked up a small number of times. V and J are TRBV15 and TRBJ2-1; D is uncertain. This CDR3 contains 13 residues. Germline V gene data show CDR1 as LNHNV and CDR2 as YYDKDF (reference sequence). V was cut by 3 bases and J by 3 bases, with 6 bases left in between. In nucleotides, the CDR3 is TGTGCCACCAGCAGTCCTAGCTACAATGAGCAGTTCTTC. This sequence encodes CATSSPSYNEQFF. Drawing the rest from reference TRBV15 and TRBJ2-1, the complete variable domain is DAMVIQNPRYQVTQFGKPVTLSCSQTLNHNVMYWYQQKSSQAPKLLFHYYDKDFNNEADTPDNFQSRRPNTSFCFLDIRSPGLGDTAMYLCATSSPSYNEQFFGPGTRLTVL.

This clonotype was counted only a few times. This chain uses TRBV20-1 with TRBJ1-6; D remains unclear. V lost 1 base, J lost 7 bases, and 17 bases lay in between. This CDR3 spans 16 amino acids. From germline, CDR1 is DFQATT and CDR2 SNEGSKA (reference sequence). The CDR3 spells CSARVSRGGRNSPLHF. CDR3 nucleotides: TGCAGTGCTAGAGTTTCTCGGGGAGGGCGGAATTCACCCCTCCACTTT.

This clonotype was seen only once. The chain joins TRBV11-2 to TRBJ1-1; D is ambiguous. Trimming shortened V by 1 base and J by 5 bases, and 8 bases separated the two germline ends. The CDR3 contains 13 residues. From germline, CDR1 is SGHAT and CDR2 FQNNGV. Here the CDR3 reads CASSLVSDTEAFF. The CDR3 DNA follows: TGTGCCAGCAGCTTAGTAAGTGATACTGAAGCTTTCTTT. Supplemented by reference TRBV11-2 and TRBJ1-1, the full variable domain reads EAGVAQSPRYKIIEKRQSVAFWCNPISGHATLYWYQQILGQGPKLLIQFQNNGVVDDSQLPKDRFSAERLKGVDSTLKIQPAKLEDSAVYLCASSLVSDTEAFFGQGTRLTVV.